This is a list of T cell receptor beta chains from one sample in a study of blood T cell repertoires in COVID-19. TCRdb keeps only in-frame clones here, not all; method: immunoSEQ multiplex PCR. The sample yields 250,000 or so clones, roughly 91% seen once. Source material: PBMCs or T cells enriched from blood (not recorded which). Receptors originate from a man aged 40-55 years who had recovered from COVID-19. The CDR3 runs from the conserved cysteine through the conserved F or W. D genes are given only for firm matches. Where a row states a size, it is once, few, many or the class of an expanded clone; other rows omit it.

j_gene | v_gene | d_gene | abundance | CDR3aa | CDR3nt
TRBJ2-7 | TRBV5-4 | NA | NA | CASSLTVQGSEQYF | TGTGCCAGCAGCTTGACAGTTCAGGGGAGCGAGCAGTACTTC
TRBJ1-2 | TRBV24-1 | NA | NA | CATSDLETGGYGYTF | TGTGCCACCAGTGATTTGGAGACAGGCGGCTATGGCTACACCTTC
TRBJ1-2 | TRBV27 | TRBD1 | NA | CASIGTGGYGYTF | TGTGCCAGCATAGGGACAGGGGGCTATGGCTACACCTTC
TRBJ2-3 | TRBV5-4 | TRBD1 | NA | CASSSRTGETDTQYF | TGTGCCAGCAGCTCGAGGACAGGGGAAACAGATACGCAGTATTTT
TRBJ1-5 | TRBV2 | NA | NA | CASTRAYSNQPQHF | TGTGCCAGCACCAGGGCCTATAGCAATCAGCCCCAGCATTTT
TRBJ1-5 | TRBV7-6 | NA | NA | CASSPGQRGNQPQHF | TGTGCCAGCAGCCCAGGACAGAGGGGCAATCAGCCCCAGCATTTT
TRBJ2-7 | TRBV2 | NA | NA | CASSDSMGGEQYF | TGTGCCAGCAGTGACAGCATGGGAGGCGAGCAGTACTTC
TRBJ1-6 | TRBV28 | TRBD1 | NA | CASSPLGTEDNSPLHF | TGTGCCAGCAGTCCCCTAGGGACAGAGGATAATTCACCCCTCCACTTT
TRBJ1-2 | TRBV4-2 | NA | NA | CASSQGDSYGYTF | TGTGCCAGCAGCCAAGGTGACAGCTATGGCTACACCTTC
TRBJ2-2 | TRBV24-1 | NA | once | CATRGAVGELFF | TGTGCCACCAGGGGGGCGGTCGGGGAGCTGTTTTTT